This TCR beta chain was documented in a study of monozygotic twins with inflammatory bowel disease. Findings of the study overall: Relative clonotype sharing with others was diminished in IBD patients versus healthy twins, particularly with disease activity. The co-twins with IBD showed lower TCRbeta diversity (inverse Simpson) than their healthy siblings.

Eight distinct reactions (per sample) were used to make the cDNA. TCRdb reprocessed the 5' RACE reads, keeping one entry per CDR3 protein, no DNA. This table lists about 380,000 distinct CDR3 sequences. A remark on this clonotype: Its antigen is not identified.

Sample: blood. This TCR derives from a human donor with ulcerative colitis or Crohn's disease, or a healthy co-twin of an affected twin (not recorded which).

The CDR3 here is CASSPKGREVYEQYF. The chain is built from TRBV25-1 and TRBJ2-7. The CDR3 covers 15 residues. CDR1 and CDR2 from the germline V gene are MGHDK and SYGVNS.